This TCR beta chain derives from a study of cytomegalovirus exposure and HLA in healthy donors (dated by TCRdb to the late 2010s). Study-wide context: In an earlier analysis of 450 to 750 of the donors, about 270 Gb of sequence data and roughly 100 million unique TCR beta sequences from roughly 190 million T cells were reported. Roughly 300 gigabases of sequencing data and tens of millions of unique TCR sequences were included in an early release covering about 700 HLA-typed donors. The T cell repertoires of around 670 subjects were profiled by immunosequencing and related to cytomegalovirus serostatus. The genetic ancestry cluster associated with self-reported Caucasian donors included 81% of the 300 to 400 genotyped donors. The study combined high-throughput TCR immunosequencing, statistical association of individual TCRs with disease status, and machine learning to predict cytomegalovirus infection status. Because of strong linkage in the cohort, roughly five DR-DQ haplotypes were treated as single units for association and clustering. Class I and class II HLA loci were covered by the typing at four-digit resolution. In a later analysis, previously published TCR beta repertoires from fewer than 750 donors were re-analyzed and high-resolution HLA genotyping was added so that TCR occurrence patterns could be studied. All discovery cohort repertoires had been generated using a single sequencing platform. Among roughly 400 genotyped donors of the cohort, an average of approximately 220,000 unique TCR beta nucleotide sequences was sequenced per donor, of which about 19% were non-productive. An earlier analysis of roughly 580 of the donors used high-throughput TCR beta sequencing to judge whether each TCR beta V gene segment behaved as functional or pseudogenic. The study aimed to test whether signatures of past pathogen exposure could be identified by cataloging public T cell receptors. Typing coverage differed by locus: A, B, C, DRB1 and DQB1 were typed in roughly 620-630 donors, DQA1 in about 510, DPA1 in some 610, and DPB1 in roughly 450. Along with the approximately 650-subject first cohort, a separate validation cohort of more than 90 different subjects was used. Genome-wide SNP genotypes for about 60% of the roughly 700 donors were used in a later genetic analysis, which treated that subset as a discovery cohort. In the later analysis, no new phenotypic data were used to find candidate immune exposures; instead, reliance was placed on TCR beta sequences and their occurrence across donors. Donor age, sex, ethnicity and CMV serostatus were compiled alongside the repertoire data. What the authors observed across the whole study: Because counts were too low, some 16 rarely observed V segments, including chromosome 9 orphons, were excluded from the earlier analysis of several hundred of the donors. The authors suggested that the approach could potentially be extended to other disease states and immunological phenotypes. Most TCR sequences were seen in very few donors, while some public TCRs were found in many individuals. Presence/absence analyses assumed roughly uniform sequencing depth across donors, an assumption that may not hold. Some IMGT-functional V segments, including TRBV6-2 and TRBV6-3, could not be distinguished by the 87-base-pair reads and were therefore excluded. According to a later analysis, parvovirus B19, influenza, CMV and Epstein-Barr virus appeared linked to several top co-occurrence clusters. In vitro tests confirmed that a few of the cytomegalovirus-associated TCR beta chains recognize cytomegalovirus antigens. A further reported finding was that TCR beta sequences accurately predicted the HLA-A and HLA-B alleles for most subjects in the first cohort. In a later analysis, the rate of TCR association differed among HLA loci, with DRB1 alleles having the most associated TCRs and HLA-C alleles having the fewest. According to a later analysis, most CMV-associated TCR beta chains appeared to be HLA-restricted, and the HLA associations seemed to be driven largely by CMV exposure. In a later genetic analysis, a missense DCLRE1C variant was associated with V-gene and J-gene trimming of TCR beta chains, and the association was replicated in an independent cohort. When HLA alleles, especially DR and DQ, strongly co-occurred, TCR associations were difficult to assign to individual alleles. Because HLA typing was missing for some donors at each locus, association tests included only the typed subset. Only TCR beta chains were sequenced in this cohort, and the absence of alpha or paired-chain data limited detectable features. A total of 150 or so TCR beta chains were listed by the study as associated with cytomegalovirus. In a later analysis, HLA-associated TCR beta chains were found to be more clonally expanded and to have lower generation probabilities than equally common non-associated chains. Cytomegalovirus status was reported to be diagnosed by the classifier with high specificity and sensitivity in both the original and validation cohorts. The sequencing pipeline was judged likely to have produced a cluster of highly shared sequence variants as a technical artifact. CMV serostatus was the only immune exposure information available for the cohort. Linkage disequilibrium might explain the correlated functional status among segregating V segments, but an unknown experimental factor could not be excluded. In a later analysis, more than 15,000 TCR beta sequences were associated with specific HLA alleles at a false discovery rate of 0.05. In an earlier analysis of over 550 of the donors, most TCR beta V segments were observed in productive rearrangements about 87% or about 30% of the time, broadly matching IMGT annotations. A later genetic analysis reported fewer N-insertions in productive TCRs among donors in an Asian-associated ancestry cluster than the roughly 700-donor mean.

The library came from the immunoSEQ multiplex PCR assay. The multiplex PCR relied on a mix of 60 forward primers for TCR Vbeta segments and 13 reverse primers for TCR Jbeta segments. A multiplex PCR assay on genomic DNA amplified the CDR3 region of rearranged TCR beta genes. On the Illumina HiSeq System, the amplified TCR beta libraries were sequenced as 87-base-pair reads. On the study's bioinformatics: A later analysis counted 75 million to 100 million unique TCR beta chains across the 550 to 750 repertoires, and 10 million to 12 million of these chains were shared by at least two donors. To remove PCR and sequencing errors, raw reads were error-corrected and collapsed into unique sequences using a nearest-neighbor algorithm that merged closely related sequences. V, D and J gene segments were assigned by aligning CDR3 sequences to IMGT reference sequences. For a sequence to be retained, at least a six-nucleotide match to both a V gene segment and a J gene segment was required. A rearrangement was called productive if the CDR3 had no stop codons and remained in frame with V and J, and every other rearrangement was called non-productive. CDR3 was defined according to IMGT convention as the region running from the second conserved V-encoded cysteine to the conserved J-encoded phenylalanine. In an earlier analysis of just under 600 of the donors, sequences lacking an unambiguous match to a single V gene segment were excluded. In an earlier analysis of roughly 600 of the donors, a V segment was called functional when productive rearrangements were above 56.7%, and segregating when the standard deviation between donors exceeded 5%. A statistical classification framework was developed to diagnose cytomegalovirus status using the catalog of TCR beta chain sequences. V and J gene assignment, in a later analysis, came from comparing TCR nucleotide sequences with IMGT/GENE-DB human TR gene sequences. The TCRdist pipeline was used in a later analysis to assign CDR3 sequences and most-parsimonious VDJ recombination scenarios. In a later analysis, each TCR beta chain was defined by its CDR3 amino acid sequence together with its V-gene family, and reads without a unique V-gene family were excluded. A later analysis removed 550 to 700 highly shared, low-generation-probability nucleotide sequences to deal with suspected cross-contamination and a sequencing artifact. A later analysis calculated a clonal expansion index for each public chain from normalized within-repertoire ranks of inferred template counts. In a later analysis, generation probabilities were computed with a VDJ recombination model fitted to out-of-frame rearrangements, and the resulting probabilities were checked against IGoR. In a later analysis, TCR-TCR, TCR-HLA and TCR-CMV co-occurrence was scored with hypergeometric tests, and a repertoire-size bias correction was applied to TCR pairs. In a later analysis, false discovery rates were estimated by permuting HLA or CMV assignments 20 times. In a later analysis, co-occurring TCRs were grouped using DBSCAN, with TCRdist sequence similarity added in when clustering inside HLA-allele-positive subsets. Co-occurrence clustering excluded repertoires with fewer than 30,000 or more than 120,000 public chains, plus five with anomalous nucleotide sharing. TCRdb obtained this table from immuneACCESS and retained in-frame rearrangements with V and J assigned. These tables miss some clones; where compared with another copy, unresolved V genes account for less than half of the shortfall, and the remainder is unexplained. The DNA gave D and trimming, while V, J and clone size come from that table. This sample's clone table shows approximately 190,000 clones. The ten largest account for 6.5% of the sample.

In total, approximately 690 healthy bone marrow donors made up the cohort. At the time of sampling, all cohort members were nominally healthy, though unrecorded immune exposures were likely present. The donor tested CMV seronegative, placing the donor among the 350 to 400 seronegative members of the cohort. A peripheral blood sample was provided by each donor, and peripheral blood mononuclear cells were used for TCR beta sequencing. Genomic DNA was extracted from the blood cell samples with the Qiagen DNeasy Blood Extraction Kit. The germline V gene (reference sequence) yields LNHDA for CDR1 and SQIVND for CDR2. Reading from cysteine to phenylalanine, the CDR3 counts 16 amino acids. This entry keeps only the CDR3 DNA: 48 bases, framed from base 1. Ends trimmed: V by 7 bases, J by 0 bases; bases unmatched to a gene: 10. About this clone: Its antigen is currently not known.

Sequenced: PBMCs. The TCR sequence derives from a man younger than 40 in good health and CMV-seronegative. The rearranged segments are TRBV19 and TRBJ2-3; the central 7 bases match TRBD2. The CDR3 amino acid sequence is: CASTSTGLPSTDTQYF. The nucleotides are TGTGCCAGTACCTCCACGGGACTACCTAGCACAGATACGCAGTATTTT.